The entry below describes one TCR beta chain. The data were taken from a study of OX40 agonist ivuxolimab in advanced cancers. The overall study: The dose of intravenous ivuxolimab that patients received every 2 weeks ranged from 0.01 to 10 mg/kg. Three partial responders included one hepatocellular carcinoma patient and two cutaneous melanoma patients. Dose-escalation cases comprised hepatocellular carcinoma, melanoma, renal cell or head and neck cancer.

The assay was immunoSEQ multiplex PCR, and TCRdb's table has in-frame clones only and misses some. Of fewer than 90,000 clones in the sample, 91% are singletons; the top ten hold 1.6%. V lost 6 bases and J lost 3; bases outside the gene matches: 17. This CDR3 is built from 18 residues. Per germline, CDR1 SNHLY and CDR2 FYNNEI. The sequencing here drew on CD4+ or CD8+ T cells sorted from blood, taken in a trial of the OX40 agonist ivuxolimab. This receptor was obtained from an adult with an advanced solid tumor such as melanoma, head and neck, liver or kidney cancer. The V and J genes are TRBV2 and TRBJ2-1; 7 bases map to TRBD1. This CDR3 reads CASRRQGLTSENYNEQFF. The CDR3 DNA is TGTGCCAGCAGGAGACAGGGTCTTACTAGTGAAAACTACAATGAGCAGTTCTTC.